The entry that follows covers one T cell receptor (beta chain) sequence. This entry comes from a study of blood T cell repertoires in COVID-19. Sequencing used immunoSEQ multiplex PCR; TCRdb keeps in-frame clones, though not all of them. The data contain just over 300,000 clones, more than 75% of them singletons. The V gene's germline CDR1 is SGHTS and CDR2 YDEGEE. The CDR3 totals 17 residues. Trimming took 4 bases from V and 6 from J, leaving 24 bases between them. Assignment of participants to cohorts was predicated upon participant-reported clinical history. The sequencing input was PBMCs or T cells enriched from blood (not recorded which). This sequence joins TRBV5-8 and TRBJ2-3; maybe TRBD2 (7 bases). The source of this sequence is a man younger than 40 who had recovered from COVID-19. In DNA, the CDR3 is TGTGCCAGCAGCGGGACTAAGGGGGGGGCAGTTTCGGATACGCAGTATTTT. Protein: CASSGTKGGAVSDTQYF.